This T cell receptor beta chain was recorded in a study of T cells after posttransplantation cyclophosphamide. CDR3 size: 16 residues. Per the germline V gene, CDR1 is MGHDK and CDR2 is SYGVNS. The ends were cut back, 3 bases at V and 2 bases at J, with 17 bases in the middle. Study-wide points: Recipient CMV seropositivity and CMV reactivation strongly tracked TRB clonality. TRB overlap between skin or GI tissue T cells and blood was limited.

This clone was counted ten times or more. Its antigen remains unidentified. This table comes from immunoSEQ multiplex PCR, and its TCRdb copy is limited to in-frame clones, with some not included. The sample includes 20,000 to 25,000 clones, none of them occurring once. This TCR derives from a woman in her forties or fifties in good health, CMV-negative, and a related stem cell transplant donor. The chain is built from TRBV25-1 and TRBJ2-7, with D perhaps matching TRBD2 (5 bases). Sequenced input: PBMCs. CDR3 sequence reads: CASSESPAGRAYEQYF. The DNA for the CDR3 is TGTGCCAGCAGTGAGTCCCCGGCGGGCAGAGCCTACGAGCAGTACTTC.